This TCR beta chain was profiled in a study of shared clonotypes between healthy human individuals. Study summary: The study used three CD4 naive, three CD4 memory, two CD8 naive and one CD8 memory plate per donor. Overall study findings and caveats: The naive CD4 repertoires of a few donors were compared, and 5% to 6.5% of clonotypes were shared. The generation probabilities recorded for non-shared clonotypes fell below those of clonotypes shared by all four donors.

The CDR3 is made up of 14 amino acids. V was pared by 4 bases and J by 8 bases, with 10 bases of the junction left unmatched. CDR1 SGHDT and CDR2 YYEEEE come from the germline V gene. Every subset's genomic DNA went evenly onto several immunoSEQ plates. The table came from immunoSEQ multiplex PCR; TCRdb's copy has only in-frame clones and leaves some out. The sample records a few million clones, approximately 95% being singletons. As concerns this clone: Its antigen is not identified.

The clonotype comes from a man younger than 35 in good health. Some clones in this sample may be carry-over from other donors' samples. The rearrangement uses TRBV5-6 and TRBJ2-7, with TRBD1 identical over 9 bases. The material sequenced was naive CD4+ T cells from PBMCs. Subset specified: CD45RA+ positively selected. Here the CDR3 reads CASSQGQGLIQQYF. The CDR3, as DNA: TGTGCCAGCAGCCAGGGACAGGGCCTCATCCAGCAGTACTTC.